The present T cell receptor beta chain was sequenced within a study of T cell repertoires in cytomegalovirus infection. Across the whole study: An indication of both CMV infection and matching HLA type came from public TCR beta signatures.

MiXCR, run by TCRdb on the reads, gives a single entry per CDR3 protein. The sample lists approximately 910,000 distinct CDR3 sequences; around 31% were seen once. Trimming removed 5 bases from V and 9 bases from J; junction bases left unmatched: 7. Germline V CDR1 and CDR2: DFQATT, SNEGSKA (reference sequence). CDR3 length equals 14 residues. As regards this clonotype: Its antigen is unidentified.

The V call is TRBV20-1, the J call TRBJ1-6; TRBD1 aligns across 10 bases. Sequencing was performed on cultured CD8+ T cells from PBMCs, taken from culture after CMV antigen stimulation. This TCR was sampled from a human donor in good health (CMV status not recorded). Some clones in this sample may be carry-over from other donors' samples. Written as DNA, the CDR3 is TGCAGTGCTTGGACAGGGGGAAGAGGTTCACCCCTCCACTTT. This translates into CSAWTGGRGSPLHF.